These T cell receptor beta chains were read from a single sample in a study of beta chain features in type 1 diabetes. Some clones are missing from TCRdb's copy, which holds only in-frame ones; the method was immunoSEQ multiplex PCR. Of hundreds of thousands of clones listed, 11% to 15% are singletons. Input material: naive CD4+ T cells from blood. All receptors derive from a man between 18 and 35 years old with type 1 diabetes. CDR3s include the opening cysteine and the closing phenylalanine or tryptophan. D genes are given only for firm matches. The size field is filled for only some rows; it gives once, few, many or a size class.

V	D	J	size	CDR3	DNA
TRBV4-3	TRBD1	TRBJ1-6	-	CASSPYPPGQGYSPLHF	TGCGCCAGCAGCCCATATCCTCCGGGACAGGGATATTCACCCCTCCACTTT
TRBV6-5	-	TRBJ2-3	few	CASSHGGGSTDTQYF	TGTGCCAGCAGCCACGGTGGGGGAAGCACAGATACGCAGTATTTT
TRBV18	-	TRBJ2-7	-	CASSPDTNYEQYF	TGTGCCAGCTCCCCGGACACGAACTACGAGCAGTACTTC
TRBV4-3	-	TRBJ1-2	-	CASSPQWDLYGYTF	TGCGCCAGCAGCCCTCAGTGGGACCTATATGGCTACACCTTC
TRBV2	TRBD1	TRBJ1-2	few	CASRGTGHSYGYTF	TGTGCCAGCAGGGGGACAGGTCACTCCTATGGCTACACCTTC
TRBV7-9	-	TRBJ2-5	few	CASSLDGKTQYF	TGTGCCAGCAGCTTGGATGGGAAGACCCAGTACTTC
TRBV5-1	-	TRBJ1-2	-	CASSYDRWYYGYTF	TGCGCCAGCAGCTATGATAGGTGGTACTATGGCTACACCTTC
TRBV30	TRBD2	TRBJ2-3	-	CAWSRTSAGTDTQYF	TGTGCCTGGAGTAGAACTAGCGCAGGCACAGATACGCAGTATTTT
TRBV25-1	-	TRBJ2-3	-	CASSEGTTIMDTQYF	TGTGCCAGCAGTGAAGGGACAACCATTATGGATACGCAGTATTTT
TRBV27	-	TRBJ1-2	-	CASSPIERDYGYTF	TGTGCCAGCAGTCCTATCGAACGGGACTATGGCTACACCTTC
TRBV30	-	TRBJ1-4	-	CAWNPEGVGEKLFF	TGTGCCTGGAACCCCGAGGGTGTAGGTGAAAAACTGTTTTTT
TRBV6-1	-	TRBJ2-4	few	CASSVPGANIQYF	TGTGCCAGCAGTGTCCCGGGGGCGAACATTCAGTACTTC
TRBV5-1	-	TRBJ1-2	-	CASSLEAGNYGYTF	TGCGCCAGCAGCTTGGAGGCAGGGAACTATGGCTACACCTTC
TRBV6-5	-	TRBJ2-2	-	CASSYGTRDTGELFF	TGTGCCAGCAGTTACGGGACTCGGGACACCGGGGAGCTGTTTTTT
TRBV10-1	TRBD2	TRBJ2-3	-	CASRAGTTDTQYF	TGCGCCAGCCGAGCGGGAACCACAGATACGCAGTATTTT
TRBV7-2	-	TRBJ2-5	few	CASSIPGPIQETQYF	TGTGCCAGCAGCATACCGGGACCGATTCAAGAGACCCAGTACTTC
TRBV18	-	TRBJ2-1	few	CASSPHNEQFF	TGTGCCAGCTCACCACACAATGAGCAGTTCTTC
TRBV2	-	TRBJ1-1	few	CASSGSTEAFF	TGTGCCAGCTCGGGCAGCACTGAAGCTTTCTTT
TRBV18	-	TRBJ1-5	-	CASSPQGGQPQHF	TGTGCCAGCTCACCGCAGGGTGGCCAGCCCCAGCATTTT
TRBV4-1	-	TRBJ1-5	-	CASSQDNDQPQHF	TGCGCCAGCAGCCAAGATAATGATCAGCCCCAGCATTTT
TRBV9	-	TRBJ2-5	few	CASIQSPEKTQYF	TGTGCCAGCATTCAAAGCCCAGAGAAGACCCAGTACTTC
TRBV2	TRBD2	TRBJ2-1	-	CASSKAGTSGRSSYNEQFF	TGTGCCAGCAGTAAGGCCGGGACTAGCGGTCGGAGCTCCTACAATGAGCAGTTCTTC
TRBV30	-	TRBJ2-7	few	CAWSGYHEQYF	TGTGCCTGGAGTGGGTACCACGAGCAGTACTTC
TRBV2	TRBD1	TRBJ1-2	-	CASSEGTGDGYTF	TGTGCCAGCAGTGAGGGGACAGGGGATGGCTACACCTTC
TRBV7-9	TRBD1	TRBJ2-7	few	CASSSGQPYEQYF	TGTGCCAGCAGCTCGGGACAGCCTTACGAGCAGTACTTC
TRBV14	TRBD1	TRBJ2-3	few	CASSRSYDRVSDTQYF	TGTGCCAGCAGCCGGTCATACGACAGGGTCTCCGATACGCAGTATTTT
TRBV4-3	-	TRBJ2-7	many	CASSLDPGLSYEQYF	TGCGCCAGCAGCCTAGATCCAGGTCTCTCCTACGAGCAGTACTTC
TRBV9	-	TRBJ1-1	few	CASSVGEGTTEAFF	TGTGCCAGCAGCGTAGGGGAGGGGACCACTGAAGCTTTCTTT
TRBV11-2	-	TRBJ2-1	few	CASSQDRGEQFF	TGTGCCAGCAGTCAGGACCGCGGTGAGCAGTTCTTC
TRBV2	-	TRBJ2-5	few	CASSPQALSQEYF	TGTGCCAGCAGCCCTCAGGCGCTGTCTCAGGAGTACTTC
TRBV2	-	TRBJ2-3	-	CASVVTGDTQYF	TGTGCCAGCGTTGTTACAGGGGATACGCAGTATTTT
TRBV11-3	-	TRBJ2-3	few	CASSLTGPSTDTQYF	TGTGCCAGCAGCTTAACAGGGCCTAGCACAGATACGCAGTATTTT
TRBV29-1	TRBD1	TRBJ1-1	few	CSGGGTGVTTEAFF	TGCAGCGGTGGTGGGACAGGGGTCACCACTGAAGCTTTCTTT
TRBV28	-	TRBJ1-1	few	CASSLPTGSNTEAFF	TGTGCCAGCAGTTTGCCGACAGGCTCGAACACTGAAGCTTTCTTT
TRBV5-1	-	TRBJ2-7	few	CASSRTGSSYEQYF	TGCGCCAGCAGCCGGACTGGATCGTCCTACGAGCAGTACTTC
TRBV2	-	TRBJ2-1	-	CASSVQGSEQFF	TGTGCCAGCAGTGTACAGGGCAGTGAGCAGTTCTTC
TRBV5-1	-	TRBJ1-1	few	CASSLTVNTEAFF	TGCGCCAGCAGCTTGACGGTGAACACTGAAGCTTTCTTT
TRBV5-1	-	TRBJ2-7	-	CASSPEGTYSQYF	TGCGCCAGCAGCCCGGAAGGGACTTACTCGCAGTACTTC
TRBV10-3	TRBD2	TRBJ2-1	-	CAIRTSGLSYNEQFF	TGTGCCATTCGGACTAGCGGGCTCTCCTACAATGAGCAGTTCTTC
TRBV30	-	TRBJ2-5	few	CAWSVGTLGWGLNTQYF	TGTGCCTGGAGTGTTGGAACCCTAGGTTGGGGGTTAAACACCCAGTACTTC
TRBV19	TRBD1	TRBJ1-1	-	CASSPGQGGDTEAFF	TGTGCCAGTAGCCCAGGACAGGGAGGCGACACTGAAGCTTTCTTT
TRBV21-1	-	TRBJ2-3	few	CASRQRGVADTQYF	TGTGCCAGCAGGCAAAGAGGTGTCGCAGATACGCAGTATTTT
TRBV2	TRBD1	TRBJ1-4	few	CASSTTGAAEKLFF	TGTGCCAGCAGCACGACAGGGGCGGCTGAAAAACTGTTTTTT
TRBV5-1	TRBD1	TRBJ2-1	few	CASSTGQGRHEQFF	TGCGCCAGCAGCACTGGACAGGGTAGACATGAGCAGTTCTTC
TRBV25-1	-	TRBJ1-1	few	CASSEPGHGDTEAFF	TGTGCCAGCAGTGAACCCGGACATGGGGACACTGAAGCTTTCTTT
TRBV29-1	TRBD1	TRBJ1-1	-	CSGAGQGWTEAFF	TGCAGCGGGGCGGGACAGGGTTGGACTGAAGCTTTCTTT
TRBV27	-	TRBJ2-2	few	CASSPYTGELFF	TGTGCCAGCAGTCCGTACACCGGGGAGCTGTTTTTT
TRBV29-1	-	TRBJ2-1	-	CSVGAWEGYNEQFF	TGCAGCGTGGGGGCCTGGGAGGGGTACAATGAGCAGTTCTTC
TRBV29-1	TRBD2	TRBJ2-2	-	CSVGVSGVTGELFF	TGCAGCGTTGGGGTTAGCGGGGTGACCGGGGAGCTGTTTTTT
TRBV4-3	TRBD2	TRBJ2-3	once	CASSKEGTRDTDTQYF	TGCGCCAGCAGCAAGGAGGGGACTAGGGACACAGATACGCAGTATTTT
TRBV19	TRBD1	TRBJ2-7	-	CASSMTGQSYEQYF	TGTGCCAGTAGTATGACGGGACAGTCCTACGAGCAGTACTTC
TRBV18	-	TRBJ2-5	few	CASSPSREETQYF	TGTGCCAGCTCACCATCGAGGGAGGAGACCCAGTACTTC
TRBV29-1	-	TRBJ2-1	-	CSVEDSQGFF	TGCAGCGTTGAAGACTCTCAAGGGTTCTTC
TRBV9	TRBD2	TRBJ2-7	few	CASSTLGTSSYEQYF	TGTGCCAGCAGCACCCTCGGGACTAGTTCCTACGAGCAGTACTTC
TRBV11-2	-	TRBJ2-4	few	CASSTYRGSEYF	TGTGCCAGCAGCACCTATCGAGGGTCGGAGTACTTC